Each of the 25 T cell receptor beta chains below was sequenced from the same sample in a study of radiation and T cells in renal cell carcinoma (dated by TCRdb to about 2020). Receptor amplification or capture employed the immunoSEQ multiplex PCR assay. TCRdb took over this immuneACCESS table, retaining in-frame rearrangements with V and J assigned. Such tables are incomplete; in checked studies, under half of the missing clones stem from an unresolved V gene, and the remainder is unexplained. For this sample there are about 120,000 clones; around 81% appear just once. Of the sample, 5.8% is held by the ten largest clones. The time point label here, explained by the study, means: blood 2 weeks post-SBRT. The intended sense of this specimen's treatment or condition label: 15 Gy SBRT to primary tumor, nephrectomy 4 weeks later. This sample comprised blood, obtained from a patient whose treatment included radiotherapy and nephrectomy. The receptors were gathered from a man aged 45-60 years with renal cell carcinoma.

Here the CDR3 DNA reads TGTGCCAGCAGCTTTCAGGGGGCGGATACGCAGTATTTT. Amino acids: CASSFQGADTQYF. V and J are TRBV7-6 and TRBJ2-3; TRBD1 matches 8 bases. The germline CDR1 and CDR2 sequences are SGHVS and FNYEAQ. V gave up 3 bases and J gave up 6 bases; unmatched junction bases: 2. This CDR3 is built from 13 residues. Drawing the rest from reference TRBV7-6 and TRBJ2-3, the complete variable domain is GAGVSQSPRYKVTKRGQDVALRCDPISGHVSLYWYRQALGQGPEFLTYFNYEAQQDKSGLPNDRFSAERPEGSISTLTIQRTEQRDSAMYRCASSFQGADTQYFGPGTRLTVL.

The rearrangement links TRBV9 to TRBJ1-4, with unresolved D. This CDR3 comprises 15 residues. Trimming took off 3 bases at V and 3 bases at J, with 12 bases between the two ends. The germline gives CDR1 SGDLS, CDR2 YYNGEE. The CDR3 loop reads CASSAAGVSNEKLFF. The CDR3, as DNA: TGTGCCAGCAGCGCAGCGGGAGTGTCTAATGAAAAACTGTTTTTT. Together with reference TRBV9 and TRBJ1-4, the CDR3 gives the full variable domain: DSGVTQTPKHLITATGQRVTLRCSPRSGDLSVYWYQQSLDQGLQFLIQYYNGEERAKGNILERFSAQQFPDLHSELNLSSLELGDSALYFCASSAAGVSNEKLFFGSGTQLSVL.

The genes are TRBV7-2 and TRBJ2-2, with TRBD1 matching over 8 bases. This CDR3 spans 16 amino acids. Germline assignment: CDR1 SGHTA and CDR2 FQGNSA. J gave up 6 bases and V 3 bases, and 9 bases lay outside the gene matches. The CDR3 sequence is CASSLMPGQESGELFF. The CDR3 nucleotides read TGTGCCAGCAGCTTGATGCCGGGACAGGAGTCCGGGGAGCTGTTTTTT.

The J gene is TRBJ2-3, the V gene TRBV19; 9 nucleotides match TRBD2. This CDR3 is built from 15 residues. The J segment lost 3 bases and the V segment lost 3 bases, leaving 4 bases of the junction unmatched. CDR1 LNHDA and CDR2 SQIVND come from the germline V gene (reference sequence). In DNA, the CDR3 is TGTGCCAGTAGTATCCTAGCGGGATGGACAGATACGCAGTATTTT. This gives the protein CASSILAGWTDTQYF.

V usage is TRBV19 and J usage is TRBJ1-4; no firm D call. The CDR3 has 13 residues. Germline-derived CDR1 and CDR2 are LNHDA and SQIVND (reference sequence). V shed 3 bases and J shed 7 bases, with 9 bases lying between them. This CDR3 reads CASSIRGGEKLFF. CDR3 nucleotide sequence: TGTGCCAGTAGTATTCGGGGTGGTGAAAAACTGTTTTTT.

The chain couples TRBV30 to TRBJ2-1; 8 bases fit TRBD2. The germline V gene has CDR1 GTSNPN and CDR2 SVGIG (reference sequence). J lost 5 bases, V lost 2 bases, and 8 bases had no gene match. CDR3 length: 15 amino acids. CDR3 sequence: CAWSRGGGINNEQFF. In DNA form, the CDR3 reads TGTGCCTGGAGTCGGGGGGGCGGTATAAACAATGAGCAGTTCTTC. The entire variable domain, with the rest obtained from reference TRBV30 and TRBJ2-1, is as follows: SQTIHQWPATLVQPVGSPLSLECTVEGTSNPNLYWYRQAAGRGLQLLFYSVGIGQISSEVPQNLSASRPQDRQFILSSKKLLLSDSGFYLCAWSRGGGINNEQFFGPGTRLTVL.

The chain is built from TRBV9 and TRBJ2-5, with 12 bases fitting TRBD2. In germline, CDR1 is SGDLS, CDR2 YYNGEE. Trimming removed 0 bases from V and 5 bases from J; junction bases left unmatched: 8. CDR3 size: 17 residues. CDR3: CASSVAASGGAWETQYF. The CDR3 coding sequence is TGTGCCAGCAGCGTAGCTGCTAGCGGGGGGGCTTGGGAGACCCAGTACTTC.

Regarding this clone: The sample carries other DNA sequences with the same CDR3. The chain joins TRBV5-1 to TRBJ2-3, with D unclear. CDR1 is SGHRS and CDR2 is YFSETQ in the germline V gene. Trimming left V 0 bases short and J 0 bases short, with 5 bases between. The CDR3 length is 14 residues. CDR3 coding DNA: TGCGCCAGCAGCTTGGACAGCAGCACAGATACGCAGTATTTT. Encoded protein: CASSLDSSTDTQYF.

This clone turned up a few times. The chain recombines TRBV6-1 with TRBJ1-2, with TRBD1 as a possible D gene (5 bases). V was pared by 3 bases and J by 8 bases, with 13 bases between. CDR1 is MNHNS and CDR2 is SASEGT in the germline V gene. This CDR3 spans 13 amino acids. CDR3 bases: TGTGCCAGCAGTGATGGCTTGGGGCGAGGCTACACCTTC. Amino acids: CASSDGLGRGYTF.

CDR3 coding DNA: TGCGCCAGCTCCTCTTCGGGACAGGGCTGGGATAATTCACCCCTCCACTTT. Amino acids: CASSSSGQGWDNSPLHF. The chain carries TRBV4-3 and TRBJ1-6; 9 nucleotides align to TRBD1. The CDR3 runs to 17 residues. CDR1 is LGHNA, CDR2 YSLEER, per germline. Trimming removed 8 bases from V and 5 bases from J; junction bases left unmatched: 13.

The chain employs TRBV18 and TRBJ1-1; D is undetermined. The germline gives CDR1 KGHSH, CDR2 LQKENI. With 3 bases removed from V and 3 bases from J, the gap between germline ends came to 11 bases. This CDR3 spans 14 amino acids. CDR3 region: CASSPTDSDTEAFF. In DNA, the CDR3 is TGTGCCAGCTCACCTACGGATTCGGACACTGAAGCTTTCTTT.

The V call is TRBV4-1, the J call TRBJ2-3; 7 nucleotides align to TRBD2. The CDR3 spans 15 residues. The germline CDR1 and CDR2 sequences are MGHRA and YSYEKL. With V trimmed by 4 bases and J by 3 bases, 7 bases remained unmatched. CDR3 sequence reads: CASSLVAGATDTQYF. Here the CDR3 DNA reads TGCGCCAGCAGCCTTGTGGCGGGAGCTACAGATACGCAGTATTTT.

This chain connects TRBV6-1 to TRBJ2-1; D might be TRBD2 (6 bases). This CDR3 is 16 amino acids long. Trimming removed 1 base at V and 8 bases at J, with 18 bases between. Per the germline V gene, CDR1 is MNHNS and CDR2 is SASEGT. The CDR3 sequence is CASSEGTSTSGDEQFF. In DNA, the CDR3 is TGTGCCAGCAGTGAAGGTACTAGCACTTCTGGTGATGAGCAGTTCTTC.

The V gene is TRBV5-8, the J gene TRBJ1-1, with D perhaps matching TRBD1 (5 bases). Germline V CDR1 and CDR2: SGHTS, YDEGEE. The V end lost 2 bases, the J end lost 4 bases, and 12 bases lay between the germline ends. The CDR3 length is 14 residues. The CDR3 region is CASSFGGEATEAFF. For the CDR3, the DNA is TGTGCCAGCAGCTTTGGGGGAGAGGCCACTGAAGCTTTCTTT.

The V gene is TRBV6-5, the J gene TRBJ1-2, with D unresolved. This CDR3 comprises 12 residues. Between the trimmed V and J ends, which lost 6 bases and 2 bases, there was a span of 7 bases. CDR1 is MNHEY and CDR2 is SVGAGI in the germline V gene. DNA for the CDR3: TGTGCCAGCAGGGGCAGCAACTATGGCTACACCTTC. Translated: CASRGSNYGYTF.

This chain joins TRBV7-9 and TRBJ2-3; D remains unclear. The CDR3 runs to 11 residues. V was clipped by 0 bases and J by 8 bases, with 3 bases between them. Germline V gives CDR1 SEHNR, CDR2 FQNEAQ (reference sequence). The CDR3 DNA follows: TGTGCCAGCAGCTTAGCTCCTACGCAGTATTTT. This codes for CASSLAPTQYF.

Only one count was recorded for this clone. DNA of the CDR3: TGCGCCAGCAGCCCGGCAGGGGCGAACACCGGGGAGCTGTTTTTT. It translates to CASSPAGANTGELFF. The chain links TRBV4-1 to TRBJ2-2; D possibly corresponds to TRBD1 (6 bases). Germline V gives CDR1 MGHRA, CDR2 YSYEKL. V was clipped by 4 bases and J by 0 bases, with 9 bases between them. This CDR3 region has 15 residues.

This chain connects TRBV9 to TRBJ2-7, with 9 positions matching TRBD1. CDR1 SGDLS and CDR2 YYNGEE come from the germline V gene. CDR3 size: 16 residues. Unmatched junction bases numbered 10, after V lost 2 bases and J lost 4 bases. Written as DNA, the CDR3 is TGTGCCAGCAGCGTGACGGACGGGACAGGGTTTTACGAGCAGTACTTC. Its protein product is CASSVTDGTGFYEQYF.

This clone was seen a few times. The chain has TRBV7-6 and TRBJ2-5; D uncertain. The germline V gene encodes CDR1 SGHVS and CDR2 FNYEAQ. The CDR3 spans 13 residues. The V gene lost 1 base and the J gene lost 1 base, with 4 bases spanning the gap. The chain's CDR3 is CASSLGPQETQYF. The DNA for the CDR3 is TGTGCCAGCAGCTTAGGGCCCCAAGAGACCCAGTACTTC.

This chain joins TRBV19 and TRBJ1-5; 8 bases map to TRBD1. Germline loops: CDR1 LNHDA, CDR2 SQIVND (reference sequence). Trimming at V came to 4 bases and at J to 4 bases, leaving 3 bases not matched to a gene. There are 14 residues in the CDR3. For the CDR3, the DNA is TGTGCCAGTAGTACTCAGGGGGCGAATCAGCCCCAGCATTTT. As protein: CASSTQGANQPQHF.

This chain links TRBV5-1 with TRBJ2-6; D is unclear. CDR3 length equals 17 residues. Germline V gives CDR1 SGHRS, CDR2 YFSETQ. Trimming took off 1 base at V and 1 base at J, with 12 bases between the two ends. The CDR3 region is CASSLLGLTSGANVLTF. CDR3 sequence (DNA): TGCGCCAGCAGCTTGCTAGGGTTAACTTCTGGGGCCAACGTCCTGACTTTC.

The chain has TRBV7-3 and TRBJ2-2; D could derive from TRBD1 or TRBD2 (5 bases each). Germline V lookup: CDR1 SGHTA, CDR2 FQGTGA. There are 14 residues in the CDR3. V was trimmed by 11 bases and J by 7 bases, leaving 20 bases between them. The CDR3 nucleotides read TGTGCCTGGGGGACGGGGAGCTCGGGCGGGGAGCTGTTTTTT. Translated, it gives CAWGTGSSGGELFF. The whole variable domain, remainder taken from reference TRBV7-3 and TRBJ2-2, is GAGVSQTPSNKVTEKGKYVELRCDPISGHTALYWYRQSLGQGPEFLIYFQGTGAADDSGLPNDRFFAVRPEGSVSTLKIQRTERGDSAVYLCAWGTGSSGGELFFGEGSRLTVL.

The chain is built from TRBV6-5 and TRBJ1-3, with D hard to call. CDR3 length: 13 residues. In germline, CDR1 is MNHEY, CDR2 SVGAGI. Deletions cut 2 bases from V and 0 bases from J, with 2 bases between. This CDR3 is CASSYNSGNTIYF. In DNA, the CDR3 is TGTGCCAGCAGTTACAACTCTGGAAACACCATATATTTT.

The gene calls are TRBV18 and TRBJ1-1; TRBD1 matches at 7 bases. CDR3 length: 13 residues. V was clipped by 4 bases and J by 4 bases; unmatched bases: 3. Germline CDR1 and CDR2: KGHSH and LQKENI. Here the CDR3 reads CASSQGARTEAFF. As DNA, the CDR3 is TGTGCCAGCTCACAGGGGGCGCGCACTGAAGCTTTCTTT.

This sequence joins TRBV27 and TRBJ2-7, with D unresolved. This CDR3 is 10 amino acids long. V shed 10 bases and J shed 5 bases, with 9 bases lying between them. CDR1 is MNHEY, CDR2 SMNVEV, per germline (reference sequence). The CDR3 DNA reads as TGTGCCACGGGCATCGACGAGCAGTACTTC. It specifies CATGIDEQYF.